This T cell receptor beta chain was sequenced during a study of Ad26.COV2.S vaccination and SARS-CoV-2 variants. The V end lost 1 base, the J end lost 0 bases, and 6 bases lay between the germline ends. The CDR3 runs 15 residues. Germline V gene sequence: CDR1 LGHNA, CDR2 YSLEER. Specified treatment: roughly 20 received Ad26.COV2.S at low or high dose, single or two shots; about 5 received placebo; per-sample allocation not given. Samples analyzed were those drawn on day 63 after the first vaccine or placebo injection. Measured with immunoSEQ multiplex PCR; TCRdb has only the in-frame clones, and not every one. Here the sample spans hundreds of thousands of clones, around nine tenths being singletons.

This material consisted of peripheral blood, taken in a trial of Ad26.COV2.S vaccine versus placebo. The TCR sequence derives from a person between 18 and 65 years old who received the Ad26.COV2.S COVID-19 vaccine or a placebo. The gene calls are TRBV4-3 and TRBJ2-2; D is undetermined. CDR3: CASSQGWSNTGELFF. CDR3 bases: TGCGCCAGCAGCCAAGGGTGGTCGAACACCGGGGAGCTGTTTTTT.